This TCR beta chain was obtained from a study of T cell responses to AZD1222 COVID-19 vaccine (dated by TCRdb to the early 2020s). About the study as a whole: AZD1222 recipients whose second dose came at about 4 weeks and those whose second dose came at about 12 weeks were combined into one group, since spike-specific TCR depth and breadth did not differ between the two schedules. A total of 233 trial participants underwent TCR sequencing, of whom about 210 received two doses of AZD1222 and approximately 25 received two doses of the MenACWY control vaccine. Trial participants were enrolled by age into 18-55, 56-69 and 70-plus year subgroups, with 148, 28 and 57 TCR-sequenced participants respectively. The paper as a whole reports these results and caveats: Epitopes outside the regions mutated in the B.1.351 and B.1.1.7 variants were reportedly recognized by nearly half of the unique spike-specific TCRs. The 56-69-year group was small, and its depth increase did not reach significance, likely because of low power. The whole spike protein was spanned by vaccine-associated CD4 TCRs, and dominant responses were seen in regions 160-218 and 743-854. Participants were mostly white British and included more females than males, and it was suggested by the authors that clonal diversity may have been underestimated. Because no day 14 peak-response samples were available, the repertoires could be characterized only after the peak T cell response. After two AZD1222 doses, both the breadth and the depth of spike-specific TCRs were significantly higher than at day 0 and than in MenACWY recipients. Conclusions about previously exposed vaccinees are limited, since just 6 or 7 AZD1222 recipients were seropositive for SARS-CoV-2 at baseline.

In light of the paper, this sample's time point label describes: baseline before first vaccination. Vaccinee samples were obtained from the UK trials COV001 and COV002, which included a single-blind randomized controlled phase 2/3 trial of AZD1222 (ChAdOx1 nCoV-19) in healthy adults. For TCRbeta chain sequencing, PBMC samples were collected from trial participants at day 0 and at day 28 after the second dose. The CDR3 regions of human TCRbeta chains were subjected to immunosequencing. The paper's processing steps were these. TCRs in the repertoires were matched against a reference library of SARS-CoV-2-specific TCRs that had been generated with the MIRA antigen-specificity platform. Breadth was defined as the fraction of unique TCRs that were SARS-CoV-2-associated. Depth was defined as the fraction of total T cells that were SARS-CoV-2-associated. Using the MIRA data, every spike-specific TCR was mapped to the spike region that the TCR reacted to and assigned to either a CD4 or a CD8 class. Log10-transformed breadth and depth values were compared by one-way ANOVA with Sidak's multiple comparisons tests. Not all clones reach the TCRdb copy of this immuneACCESS table, which keeps in-frame sequences only. Checked studies attribute under half of the gap to unresolved V genes and leave the rest unexplained. That table supplies the V and J calls and clone size; D and trimming were determined from the DNA. For this sample the table gives more than 85,000 clones, of which 70% to 90% were detected only once. The ten most abundant clones make up around 5% of the sample.

V loses 5 bases of germline sequence and J loses 3 bases, and the interval between the two ends is 14 bases. There are 15 amino acids in the CDR3, from cysteine to phenylalanine inclusive. Only the CDR3 portion is preserved as DNA: 45 bases, with reading frame beginning at the first base. CDR1 is given as SGHTA and CDR2 as FQGNSA, both from the germline V gene. Details on this clone: Its antigen remains unidentified. Base quality data are lacking; no much larger clone is found one base away.

This receptor was taken from an adult in good health. The starting material was peripheral blood, obtained on day 0 of AZD1222 vaccination. In this chain, TRBV7-2 is recombined with TRBJ1-3; the D gene cannot be named for sure. The CDR3 loop reads CASSPPGLVGNTIYF. In nucleotides, the sequence is TGTGCCAGCAGCCCTCCCGGGTTAGTTGGAAACACCATATATTTT.